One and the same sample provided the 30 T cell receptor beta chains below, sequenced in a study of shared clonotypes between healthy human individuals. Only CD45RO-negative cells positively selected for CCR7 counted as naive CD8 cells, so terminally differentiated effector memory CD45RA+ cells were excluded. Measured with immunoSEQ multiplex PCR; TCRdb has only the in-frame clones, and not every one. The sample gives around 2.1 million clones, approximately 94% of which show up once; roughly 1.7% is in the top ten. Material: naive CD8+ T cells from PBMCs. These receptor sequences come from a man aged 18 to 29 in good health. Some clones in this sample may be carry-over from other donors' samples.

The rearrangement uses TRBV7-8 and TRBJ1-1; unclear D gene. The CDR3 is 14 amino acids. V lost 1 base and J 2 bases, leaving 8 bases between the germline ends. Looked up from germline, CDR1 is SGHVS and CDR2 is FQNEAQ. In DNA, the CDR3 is TGTGCCAGCAGCTTAGGGTCAGTTAACACTGAAGCTTTCTTT. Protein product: CASSLGSVNTEAFF.

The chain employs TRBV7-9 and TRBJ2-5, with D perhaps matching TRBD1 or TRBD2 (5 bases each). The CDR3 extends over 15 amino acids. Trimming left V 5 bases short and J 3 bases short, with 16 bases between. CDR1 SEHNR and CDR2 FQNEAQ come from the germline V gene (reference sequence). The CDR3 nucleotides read TGTGCCAGCAGCCCCCCCCCGGGACGGAAAGAGACCCAGTACTTC. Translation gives CASSPPPGRKETQYF.

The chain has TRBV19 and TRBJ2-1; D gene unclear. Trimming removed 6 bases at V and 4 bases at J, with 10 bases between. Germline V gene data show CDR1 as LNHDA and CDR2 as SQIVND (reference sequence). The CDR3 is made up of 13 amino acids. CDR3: CASRLSRYNEQFF. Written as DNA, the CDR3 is TGTGCCAGTAGACTAAGCAGGTACAATGAGCAGTTCTTC.

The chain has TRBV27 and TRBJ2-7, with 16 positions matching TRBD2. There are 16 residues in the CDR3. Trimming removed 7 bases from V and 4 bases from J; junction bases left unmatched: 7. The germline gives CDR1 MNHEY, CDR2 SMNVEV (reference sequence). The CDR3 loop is CASTPGLAGGLYEQYF. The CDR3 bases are TGTGCCAGCACCCCGGGACTAGCGGGAGGGCTGTACGAGCAGTACTTC.

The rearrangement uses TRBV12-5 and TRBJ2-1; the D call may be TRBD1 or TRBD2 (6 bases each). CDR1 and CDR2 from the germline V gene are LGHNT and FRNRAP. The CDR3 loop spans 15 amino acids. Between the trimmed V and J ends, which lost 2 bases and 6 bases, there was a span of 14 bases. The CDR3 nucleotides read TGTGCTAGTGGTTTGATGGGGGGCCCCGGCAATGAGCAGTTCTTC. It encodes CASGLMGGPGNEQFF.

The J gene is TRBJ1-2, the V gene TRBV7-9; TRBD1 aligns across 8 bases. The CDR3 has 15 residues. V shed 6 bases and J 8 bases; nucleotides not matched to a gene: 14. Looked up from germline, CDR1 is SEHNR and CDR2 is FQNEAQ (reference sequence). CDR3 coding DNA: TGTGCCAGCAGACCTCCCGTAGGCAGGGGGCCAGGCTACACCTTC. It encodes CASRPPVGRGPGYTF.

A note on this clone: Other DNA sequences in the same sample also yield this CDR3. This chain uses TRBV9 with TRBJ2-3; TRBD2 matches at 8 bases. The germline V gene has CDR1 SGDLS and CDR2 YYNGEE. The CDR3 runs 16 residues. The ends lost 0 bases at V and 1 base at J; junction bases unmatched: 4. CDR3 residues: CASSVGSGGRTDTQYF. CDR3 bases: TGTGCCAGCAGCGTAGGCAGCGGGGGACGCACAGATACGCAGTATTTT.

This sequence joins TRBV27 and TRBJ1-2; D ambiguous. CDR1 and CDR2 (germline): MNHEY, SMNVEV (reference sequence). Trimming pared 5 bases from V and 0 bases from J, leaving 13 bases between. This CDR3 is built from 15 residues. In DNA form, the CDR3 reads TGTGCCAGCAGTGCCCCCGGCGGGACTAACTATGGCTACACCTTC. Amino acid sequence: CASSAPGGTNYGYTF.

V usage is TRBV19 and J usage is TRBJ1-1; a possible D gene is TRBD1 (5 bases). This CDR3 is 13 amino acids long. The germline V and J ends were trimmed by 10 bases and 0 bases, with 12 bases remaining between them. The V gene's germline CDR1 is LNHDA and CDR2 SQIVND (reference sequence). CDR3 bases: TGTGCCACCTCGGGACTGCTGAACACTGAAGCTTTCTTT. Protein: CATSGLLNTEAFF. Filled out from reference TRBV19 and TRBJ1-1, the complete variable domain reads DGGITQSPKYLFRKEGQNVTLSCEQNLNHDAMYWYRQDPGQGLRLIYYSQIVNDFQKGDIAEGYSVSREKKESFPLTVTSAQKNPTAFYLCATSGLLNTEAFFGQGTRLTVV.

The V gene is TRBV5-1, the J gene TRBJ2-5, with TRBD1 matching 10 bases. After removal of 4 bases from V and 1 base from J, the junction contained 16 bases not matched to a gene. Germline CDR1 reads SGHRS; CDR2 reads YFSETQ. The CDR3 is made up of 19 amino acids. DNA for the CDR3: TGCGCCAGCAGCAACCCAACCGTCCCGGGACAGGGGACCCAAGAGACCCAGTACTTC. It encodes CASSNPTVPGQGTQETQYF.

The CDR3: CASSFLMGSLYEQYF. As DNA, the CDR3 is TGTGCCAGCAGTTTTTTAATGGGCAGCTTGTACGAGCAGTACTTC. This chain links TRBV27 with TRBJ2-7, with D uncertain. Germline V CDR1 and CDR2: MNHEY, SMNVEV (reference sequence). The CDR3 has 15 amino acids. Trimming took off 3 bases at V and 4 bases at J, with 16 bases between the two ends.

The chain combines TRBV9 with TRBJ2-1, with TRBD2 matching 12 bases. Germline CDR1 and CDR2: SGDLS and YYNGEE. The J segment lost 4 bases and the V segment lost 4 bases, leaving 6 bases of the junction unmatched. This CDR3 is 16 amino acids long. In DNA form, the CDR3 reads TGTGCCAGCAGCCCTAGCGGGAGGGGGGGTTACAATGAGCAGTTCTTC. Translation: CASSPSGRGGYNEQFF. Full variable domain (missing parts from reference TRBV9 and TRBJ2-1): DSGVTQTPKHLITATGQRVTLRCSPRSGDLSVYWYQQSLDQGLQFLIQYYNGEERAKGNILERFSAQQFPDLHSELNLSSLELGDSALYFCASSPSGRGGYNEQFFGPGTRLTVL.

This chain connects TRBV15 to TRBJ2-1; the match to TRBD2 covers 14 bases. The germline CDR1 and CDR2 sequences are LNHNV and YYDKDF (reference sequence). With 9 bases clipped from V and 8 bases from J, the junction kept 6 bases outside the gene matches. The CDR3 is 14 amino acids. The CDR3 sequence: CATGLAGGGDEQFF. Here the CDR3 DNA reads TGTGCCACTGGACTAGCGGGAGGTGGGGATGAGCAGTTCTTC.

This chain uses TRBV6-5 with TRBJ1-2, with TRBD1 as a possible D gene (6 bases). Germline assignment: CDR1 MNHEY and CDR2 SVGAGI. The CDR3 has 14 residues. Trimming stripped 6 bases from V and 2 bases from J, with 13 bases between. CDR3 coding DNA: TGTGCCAGCAGAGAAACAGGGTTGAACTATGGCTACACCTTC. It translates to CASRETGLNYGYTF.

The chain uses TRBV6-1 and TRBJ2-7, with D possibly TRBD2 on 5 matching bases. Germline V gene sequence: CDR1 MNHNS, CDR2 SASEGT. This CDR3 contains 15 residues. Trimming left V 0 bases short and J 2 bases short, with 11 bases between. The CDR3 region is CASSEAGLSPYEQYF. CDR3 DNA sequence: TGTGCCAGCAGTGAAGCAGGACTTAGTCCCTACGAGCAGTACTTC.

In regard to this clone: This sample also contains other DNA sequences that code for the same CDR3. The CDR3 nucleotides are TGTGCCAGCTCACCCTCGGACAGCTACGAGCAGTACTTC. The encoded protein is CASSPSDSYEQYF. V is TRBV18 and J is TRBJ2-7, with a tentative D call TRBD1 (6 bases). This CDR3 is 13 amino acids long. Germline V gene lookup returns CDR1 KGHSH and CDR2 LQKENI. The V gene lost 3 bases and the J gene lost 3 bases, with 9 bases spanning the gap.

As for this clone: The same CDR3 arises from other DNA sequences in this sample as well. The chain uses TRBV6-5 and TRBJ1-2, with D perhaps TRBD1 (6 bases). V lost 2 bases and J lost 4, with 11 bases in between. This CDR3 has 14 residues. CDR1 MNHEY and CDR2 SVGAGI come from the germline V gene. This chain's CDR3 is CASSYGGAGYGYTF. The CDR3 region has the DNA TGTGCCAGCAGTTACGGGGGGGCTGGCTATGGCTACACCTTC.

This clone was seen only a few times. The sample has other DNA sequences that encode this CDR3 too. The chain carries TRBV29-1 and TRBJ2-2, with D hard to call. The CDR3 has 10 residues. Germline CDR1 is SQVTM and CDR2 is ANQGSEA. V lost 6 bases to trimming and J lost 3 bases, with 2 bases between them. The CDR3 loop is CSVDTGELFF. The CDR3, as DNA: TGCAGCGTCGACACCGGGGAGCTGTTTTTT.

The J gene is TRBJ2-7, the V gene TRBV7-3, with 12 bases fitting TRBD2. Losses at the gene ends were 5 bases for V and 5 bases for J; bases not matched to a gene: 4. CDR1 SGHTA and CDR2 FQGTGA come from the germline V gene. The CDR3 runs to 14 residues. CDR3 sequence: CASSLLAGGDEQYF. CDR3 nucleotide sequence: TGTGCCAGCAGCCTCCTAGCGGGAGGGGACGAGCAGTACTTC.

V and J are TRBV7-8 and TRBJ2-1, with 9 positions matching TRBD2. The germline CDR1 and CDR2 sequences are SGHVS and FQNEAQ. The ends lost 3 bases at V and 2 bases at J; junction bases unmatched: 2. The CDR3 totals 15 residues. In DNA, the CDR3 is TGTGCCAGCAGCTTGCCTAGCGGGGCCTACAATGAGCAGTTCTTC. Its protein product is CASSLPSGAYNEQFF.

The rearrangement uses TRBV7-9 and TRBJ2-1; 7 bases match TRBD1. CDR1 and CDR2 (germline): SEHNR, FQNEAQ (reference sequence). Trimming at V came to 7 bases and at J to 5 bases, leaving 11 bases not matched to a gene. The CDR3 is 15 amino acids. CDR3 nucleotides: TGTGCCAGCACCTTTCCAGAAACAGGGGACAATGAGCAGTTCTTC. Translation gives CASTFPETGDNEQFF.

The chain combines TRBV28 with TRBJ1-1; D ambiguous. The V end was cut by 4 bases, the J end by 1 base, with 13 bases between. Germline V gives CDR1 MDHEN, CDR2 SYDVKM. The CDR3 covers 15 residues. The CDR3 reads CASSSPGQRNTEAFF. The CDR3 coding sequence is TGTGCCAGCAGTTCCCCTGGCCAGCGGAACACTGAAGCTTTCTTT.

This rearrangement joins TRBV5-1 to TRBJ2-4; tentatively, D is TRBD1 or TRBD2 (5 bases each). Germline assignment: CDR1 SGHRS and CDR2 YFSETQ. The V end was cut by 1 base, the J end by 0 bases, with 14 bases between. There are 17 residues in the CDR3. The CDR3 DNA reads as TGCGCCAGCAGCTTGTCCTGGGCAGGGAGAGCCAAAAACATTCAGTACTTC. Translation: CASSLSWAGRAKNIQYF.

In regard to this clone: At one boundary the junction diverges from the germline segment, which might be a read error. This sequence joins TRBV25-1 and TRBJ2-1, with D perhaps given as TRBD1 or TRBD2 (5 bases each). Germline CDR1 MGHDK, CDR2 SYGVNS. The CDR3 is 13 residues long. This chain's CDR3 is CASSEQTGPMPVF. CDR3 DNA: TGTGCCAGCAGTGAACAGACGGGACCAATGCCCGTCTTC.

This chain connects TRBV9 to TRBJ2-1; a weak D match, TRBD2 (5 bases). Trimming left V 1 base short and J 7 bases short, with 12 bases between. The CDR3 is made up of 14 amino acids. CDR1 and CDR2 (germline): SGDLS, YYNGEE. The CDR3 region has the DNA TGTGCCAGCAGCGTACCTAGCTCAGGAAATGAGCAGTTCTTC. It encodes CASSVPSSGNEQFF.

CDR3 coding DNA: TGTGCCAGCAGCCCGCCCCTAGCGGGAAGATCCAATGAGCAGTTCTTC. Residues: CASSPPLAGRSNEQFF. The chain joins TRBV7-9 to TRBJ2-1; 9 positions agree with TRBD2. V lost 5 bases and J lost 6; bases outside the gene matches: 11. Germline CDR1 is SEHNR and CDR2 is FQNEAQ (reference sequence). This CDR3 has 16 amino acids.

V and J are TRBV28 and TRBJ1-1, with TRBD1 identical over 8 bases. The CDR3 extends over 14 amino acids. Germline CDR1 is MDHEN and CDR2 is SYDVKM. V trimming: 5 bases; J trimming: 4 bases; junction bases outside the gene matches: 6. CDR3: CASSTRQGITEAFF. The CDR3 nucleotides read TGTGCCAGCAGTACCCGACAGGGGATCACTGAAGCTTTCTTT.

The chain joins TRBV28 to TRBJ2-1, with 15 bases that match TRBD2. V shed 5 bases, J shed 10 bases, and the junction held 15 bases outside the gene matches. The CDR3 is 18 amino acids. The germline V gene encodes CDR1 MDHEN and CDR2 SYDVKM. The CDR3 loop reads CASSPPLIGLAGGDEQFF. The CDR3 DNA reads TGTGCCAGCAGTCCACCACTTATAGGACTAGCGGGAGGGGACGAGCAGTTCTTC.

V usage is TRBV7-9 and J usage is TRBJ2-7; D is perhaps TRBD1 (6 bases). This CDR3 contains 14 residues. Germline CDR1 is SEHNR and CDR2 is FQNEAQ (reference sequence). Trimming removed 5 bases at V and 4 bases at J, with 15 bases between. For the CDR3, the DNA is TGTGCCAGCAGCCTGACAGGACCGAAGTACGAGCAGTACTTC. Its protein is CASSLTGPKYEQYF.

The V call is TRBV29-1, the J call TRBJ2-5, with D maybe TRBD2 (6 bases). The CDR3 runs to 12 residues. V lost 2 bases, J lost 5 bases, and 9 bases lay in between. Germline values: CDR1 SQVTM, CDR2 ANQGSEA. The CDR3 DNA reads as TGCAGCGTTGAATCGGGGGTCGAGACCCAGTACTTC. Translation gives CSVESGVETQYF.